These 22 T cell receptor beta chains share one sample of origin, sequenced in a study of blood T cell repertoires in COVID-19. Here immunoSEQ multiplex PCR was the method, and the copy in TCRdb shows in-frame clones only, minus some. The data hold about 170,000 clones, with about nine tenths observed a single time. Sequenced sample: peripheral blood. The receptors originated from a man aged 70-80 years with acute or convalescent COVID-19.

The V call is TRBV9, the J call TRBJ1-5; unclear D gene. The V gene lost 0 bases and the J gene lost 8 bases, with 3 bases spanning the gap. There are 11 residues in the CDR3. CDR1 and CDR2 (germline): SGDLS, YYNGEE. CDR3 amino acids: CASSVVKPQHF. The CDR3 nucleotides read TGTGCCAGCAGCGTAGTCAAGCCCCAGCATTTT.

This clone was counted between two and nine times. This chain links TRBV6-2 or TRBV6-3 with TRBJ2-3, with TRBD2 matching over 11 bases. Germline V CDR1 and CDR2: MNHEY, SVGEGT. The CDR3 length is 15 residues. V lost 6 bases to trimming and J lost 6 bases; unmatched junction nucleotides: 8. The DNA of the CDR3 is TGTGCCAGCAGCCCGCGTTTAGCGGGGGGGGATACGCAGTATTTT. It is translated as CASSPRLAGGDTQYF.

The gene calls are TRBV9 and TRBJ2-1, with 10 nucleotides matching TRBD1. The V gene's germline CDR1 is SGDLS and CDR2 YYNGEE. The CDR3 spans 15 residues. J lost 1 base, V lost 3 bases, and 1 base had no gene match. The CDR3 is CASSAGQGSYNEQFF. CDR3 DNA sequence: TGTGCCAGCAGCGCGGGACAGGGGTCCTACAATGAGCAGTTCTTC.

The V gene is TRBV19, the J gene TRBJ2-5; 7 bases map to TRBD2. V dropped 3 bases and J dropped 0; count of bases not matched to a gene: 1. CDR1 is LNHDA, CDR2 SQIVND, per germline (reference sequence). The CDR3 length is 14 residues. The CDR3 loop reads CASSMGGYQETQYF. CDR3 DNA: TGTGCCAGTAGTATGGGGGGGTACCAAGAGACCCAGTACTTC.

This clone has only a few counts. The V and J genes are TRBV12-1 and TRBJ1-1; TRBD1 reflects the table's D call only, with no check against the DNA. TRBV12-1 is classified as a pseudogene. The CDR3 spans 14 residues. Written as DNA, the CDR3 is TGTGCCTGCCTTGGGGCAGGCTGGGGCACTGAAGCTTTCTTT. It is translated as CACLGAGWGTEAFF.

The CDR3 nucleotides read TGTGCCAGCAGCTTAGGTGGAGGGCGGAACACTGAAGCTTTCTTT. It yields the protein CASSLGGGRNTEAFF. This chain uses TRBV7-8 with TRBJ1-1; the D is unclear. This CDR3 is built from 15 residues. CDR1 is SGHVS and CDR2 is FQNEAQ in the germline V gene. Trimming pared 1 base from V and 1 base from J, leaving 10 bases between.

The CDR3 sequence is CASRQDQETQYF. In nucleotides, the CDR3 is TGTGCCAGCAGACAGGACCAAGAGACCCAGTACTTC. This sequence joins TRBV2 and TRBJ2-5, with D possibly matching TRBD1 (5 bases). In germline, CDR1 is SNHLY, CDR2 FYNNEI. This CDR3 has 12 amino acids. V lost 6 bases, J lost 0 bases, and 5 bases lay in between. The complete variable domain, with remaining parts taken from reference TRBV2 and TRBJ2-5, reads EPEVTQTPSHQVTQMGQEVILRCVPISNHLYFYWYRQILGQKVEFLVSFYNNEISEKSEIFDDQFSVERPDGSNFTLKIRSTKLEDSAMYFCASRQDQETQYFGPGTRLLVL.

This clone was observed once. The gene calls are TRBV27 and TRBJ2-5, with D perhaps matching TRBD2 (7 bases). The V and J ends lost 6 bases and 4 bases respectively, with 12 bases between them. Germline values: CDR1 MNHEY, CDR2 SMNVEV (reference sequence). The CDR3 consists of 13 residues. For the CDR3, the DNA is TGTGCCAGCAGCGCTGCGGGGGCAGAGACCCAGTACTTC. It yields the protein CASSAAGAETQYF.

This clone was seen more than once but under ten times. The chain couples TRBV5-1 to TRBJ2-5; D may be TRBD2 (6 bases). CDR3 length: 13 residues. Between the trimmed V and J ends, which lost 3 bases and 7 bases, there was a span of 13 bases. From germline, CDR1 is SGHRS and CDR2 YFSETQ. CDR3 amino acids: CASSWPGDATQYF. CDR3 nucleotide sequence: TGCGCCAGCAGCTGGCCGGGGGATGCGACCCAGTACTTC.

This chain joins TRBV5-1 and TRBJ2-5, with a tentative D call TRBD2 (5 bases). The CDR3 loop spans 13 amino acids. Germline CDR1 SGHRS, CDR2 YFSETQ. V was pared by 2 bases and J by 5 bases, with 10 bases between. Here the CDR3 DNA reads TGCGCCAGCAGCTTTGTTGAGGGCGAGACCCAGTACTTC. This translates into CASSFVEGETQYF.

V and J are TRBV27 and TRBJ1-1, with a weak D call TRBD1 (6 bases). The CDR3 is 17 residues long. Germline-derived CDR1 and CDR2 are MNHEY and SMNVEV (reference sequence). Trimming left V 0 bases short and J 2 bases short, with 16 bases between. The DNA for the CDR3 is TGTGCCAGCAGTTTATCGGGCCAGGGGTCCAAAAACACTGAAGCTTTCTTT. Encoded protein: CASSLSGQGSKNTEAFF.

The rearrangement uses TRBV15 and TRBJ1-2; 8 nucleotides line up with TRBD1. The CDR3 covers 15 residues. Germline CDR1 and CDR2: LNHNV and YYDKDF (reference sequence). The junction had 8 bases not matched to a gene; V was cut back by 3 bases and J by 5 bases. The CDR3 is CATSRALTGAYGYTF. DNA of the CDR3: TGTGCCACCAGCAGGGCTCTGACAGGGGCTTATGGCTACACCTTC.

V gene TRBV30 combines with J gene TRBJ1-3, with D possibly TRBD1 on 6 matching bases. The germline V and J ends were trimmed by 3 bases and 0 bases, with 15 bases remaining between them. Germline V gene data show CDR1 as GTSNPN and CDR2 as SVGIG (reference sequence). The CDR3 covers 16 residues. The CDR3 spells CAWRTTRGPSGNTIYF. In DNA, the CDR3 is TGTGCCTGGAGAACGACCAGGGGCCCCTCTGGAAACACCATATATTTT.

This rearrangement joins TRBV5-1 to TRBJ2-5, with TRBD1 as a possible D gene (6 bases). From germline, CDR1 is SGHRS and CDR2 YFSETQ. The CDR3 contains 15 residues. The V gene lost 2 bases and the J gene lost 3 bases, with 14 bases spanning the gap. As DNA, the CDR3 is TGCGCCAGCAGCTTCCTACAGGGTGGAGAAGAGACCCAGTACTTC. Translating it yields CASSFLQGGEETQYF.

The rearrangement links TRBV6-5 to TRBJ1-2; the D is unclear. The CDR3 loop spans 13 amino acids. Germline-derived CDR1 and CDR2 are MNHEY and SVGAGI. The V and J ends lost 6 bases and 6 bases respectively, with 14 bases between them. CDR3 amino acids: CASRQIAVDGYTF. The CDR3 bases are TGTGCCAGCAGGCAGATAGCGGTAGATGGCTACACCTTC.

This rearrangement joins TRBV5-5 to TRBJ1-2; TRBD1 agrees at 8 bases. Germline CDR1 and CDR2: SGHKS and YYEKEE (reference sequence). J was trimmed by 8 bases and V by 3 bases; bases with no gene match: 15. The CDR3 is made up of 16 amino acids. The CDR3 region is CASSWVPGGSSNGYTF. DNA of the CDR3: TGTGCCAGCAGCTGGGTTCCAGGGGGCTCCTCAAACGGCTACACCTTC. Filled out from reference TRBV5-5 and TRBJ1-2, the complete variable domain reads DAGVTQSPTHLIKTRGQQVTLRCSPISGHKSVSWYQQVLGQGPQFIFQYYEKEERGRGNFPDRFSARQFPNYSSELNVNALLLGDSALYLCASSWVPGGSSNGYTFGSGTRLTVV.

This clone was seen a single time. The chain is built from TRBV29-1 and TRBJ1-4; 7 bases agree with TRBD1. The CDR3 is 14 residues long. Germline CDR1 reads SQVTM; CDR2 reads ANQGSEA. Losses at the gene ends were 8 bases for V and 2 bases for J; bases not matched to a gene: 8. The CDR3 DNA is TGCAGCATCACAGGGGTTTCGACTAATGAAAAACTGTTTTTT. This encodes CSITGVSTNEKLFF.

The chain is built from TRBV4-1 and TRBJ1-6, with D unresolved. The CDR3 has 16 residues. V dropped 2 bases and J dropped 0 bases, with 8 bases sitting between them. Germline loops: CDR1 MGHRA, CDR2 YSYEKL. CDR3 region: CASSQQTNSYNSPLHF. CDR3 DNA sequence: TGCGCCAGCAGCCAACAGACTAACTCCTATAATTCACCCCTCCACTTT.

This sequence joins TRBV10-3 and TRBJ1-6, with a tentative D call TRBD1 (6 bases). CDR3 length: 16 residues. Germline loops: CDR1 ENHRY, CDR2 SYGVKD. V lost 2 bases, J lost 1 base, and 9 bases lay in between. The CDR3 DNA is TGTGCCATCAGTGAGCGAGGGGGTTCCTATAATTCACCCCTCCACTTT. Protein: CAISERGGSYNSPLHF.

This clone was recorded once. The rearrangement links TRBV7-3 to TRBJ2-7; 8 positions agree with TRBD1. Germline V gives CDR1 SGHTA, CDR2 FQGTGA. The CDR3 consists of 14 residues. V lost 5 bases and J lost 7; bases outside the gene matches: 10. The CDR3 DNA is TGTGCCAGCAGCGTATCAGGGGGCTCTGGGGAGCAGTACTTC. Amino acids: CASSVSGGSGEQYF.

V and J are TRBV9 and TRBJ1-1, with D possibly matching TRBD1 (6 bases). This CDR3 comprises 16 residues. Germline V gene lookup returns CDR1 SGDLS and CDR2 YYNGEE. The V gene lost 4 bases and the J gene lost 3 bases, with 19 bases spanning the gap. The CDR3 here is CASSKRLGGLDTEAFF. The CDR3 bases are TGTGCCAGCAGCAAGAGGTTGGGGGGGCTGGACACTGAAGCTTTCTTT.

This clone was seen a handful of times. The chain carries TRBV6-2 or TRBV6-3 and TRBJ2-7, with 9 bases matching TRBD1. The CDR3 consists of 16 residues. Germline CDR1 MNHEY, CDR2 SVGEGT. J lost 2 bases, V lost 0 bases, and 5 bases had no gene match. The CDR3 region is CASSYSTGTGPYEQYF. The CDR3 DNA reads TGTGCCAGCAGTTACTCCACCGGGACAGGGCCCTACGAGCAGTACTTC.